One and the same sample provided the 13 T cell receptor beta chains below, sequenced in a study of radiation and T cells in renal cell carcinoma. Sample time point: blood 4 weeks post-SBRT, at nephrectomy. Documented treatment: 15 Gy SBRT to primary tumor, nephrectomy 4 weeks later. The table came from immunoSEQ multiplex PCR; TCRdb's copy has only in-frame clones and leaves some out. The sample comprises approximately 90,000 clones, around 85% of which are singletons, and 9.4% rests with the top ten. The material was blood, obtained from a patient whose treatment included radiotherapy and nephrectomy. The receptors were gathered from a man aged 45-65 years with renal cell carcinoma.

The chain uses TRBV2 and TRBJ1-2; a possible D gene is TRBD1 (6 bases). V lost 7 bases to trimming and J lost 6 bases, with 15 bases between them. This CDR3 region has 13 residues. Per germline, CDR1 SNHLY and CDR2 FYNNEI. CDR3 in amino acids: CASKKQGDDGYTF. CDR3 coding DNA: TGTGCCAGCAAGAAACAGGGTGACGATGGCTACACCTTC.

This clone was picked up a small number of times. This chain links TRBV10-3 with TRBJ2-3; tentative D call: TRBD1 (5 bases). The germline gives CDR1 ENHRY, CDR2 SYGVKD. The CDR3 loop spans 17 amino acids. Trimming cost V 6 bases and J 2 bases, with 21 bases left between them. The CDR3 region has the DNA TGTGCCATCAGACCTAACCCGGACACCTCAGCCACAGATACGCAGTATTTT. Its protein product is CAIRPNPDTSATDTQYF.

The rearrangement joins TRBV7-9 to TRBJ1-2; TRBD1 matches 8 bases. Looked up from germline, CDR1 is SEHNR and CDR2 is FQNEAQ (reference sequence). This CDR3 is 17 amino acids long. With V trimmed by 4 bases and J by 1 base, 11 bases remained unmatched. The CDR3 sequence is CASSYGTGNKGNYGYTF. CDR3 nucleotides: TGTGCCAGCAGCTATGGGACAGGCAATAAGGGTAACTATGGCTACACCTTC.

In the case of this clone: Other DNA sequences from this sample encode an identical CDR3 as well. This chain links TRBV7-8 with TRBJ1-1; D unclear. V was trimmed by 6 bases and J by 1 base, leaving 9 bases between them. Germline assignment: CDR1 SGHVS and CDR2 FQNEAQ. This CDR3 has 13 residues. The CDR3 spells CASSRTANTEAFF. CDR3 nucleotides: TGTGCCAGCAGTAGGACGGCGAACACTGAAGCTTTCTTT. Full variable domain (remainder filled in from reference TRBV7-8 and TRBJ1-1): GAGVSQSPRYKVAKRGQDVALRCDPISGHVSLFWYQQALGQGPEFLTYFQNEAQLDKSGLPSDRFFAERPEGSVSTLKIQRTQQEDSAVYLCASSRTANTEAFFGQGTRLTVV.

The V gene is TRBV5-4, the J gene TRBJ1-1; 7 bases match TRBD1. Germline V gene sequence: CDR1 SGHNT, CDR2 YYREEE (reference sequence). V lost 4 bases, J lost 0 bases, and 15 bases stayed unmatched. The CDR3 is 18 residues long. The CDR3 is CASSLSSGTEIMNTEAFF. CDR3 nucleotide sequence: TGTGCCAGCAGCCTGTCCTCCGGGACAGAGATAATGAACACTGAAGCTTTCTTT. Drawing the rest from reference TRBV5-4 and TRBJ1-1, the complete variable domain is ETGVTQSPTHLIKTRGQQVTLRCSSQSGHNTVSWYQQALGQGPQFIFQYYREEENGRGNFPPRFSGLQFPNYSSELNVNALELDDSALYLCASSLSSGTEIMNTEAFFGQGTRLTVV.

This clone was recorded at least ten times. Other DNA variants within this sample encode the same CDR3. This chain joins TRBV4-2 and TRBJ1-2; D not certain. The CDR3 sequence is 14 residues long. In germline, CDR1 is LGHNA, CDR2 YNFKEQ. V lost 3 bases and J 2 bases, leaving 10 bases between the germline ends. The CDR3 region has the DNA TGTGCCAGCAGCCATGGCGGAGGCAACTATGGCTACACCTTC. Translation: CASSHGGGNYGYTF.

The gene calls are TRBV5-5 and TRBJ1-4, with 9 bases identical to TRBD1. V was pared by 4 bases and J by 11 bases, with 9 bases of the junction left unmatched. Germline assignment: CDR1 SGHKS and CDR2 YYEKEE (reference sequence). There are 14 residues in the CDR3. The chain's CDR3 is CASSIGQGIGKLFF. The CDR3 nucleotides read TGTGCCAGCAGCATAGGACAGGGGATAGGGAAACTGTTTTTT.

The chain couples TRBV6-1 to TRBJ2-7; possibly TRBD1 for D (5 bases). Deletions cut 6 bases from V and 1 base from J, with 13 bases between. The CDR3 contains 14 residues. CDR1 MNHNS and CDR2 SASEGT come from the germline V gene. The CDR3 DNA sequence: TGTGCCAGCAGAGAGACAGCATTGTCCTACGAGCAGTACTTC. It codes for CASRETALSYEQYF.

The chain links TRBV19 to TRBJ1-6; the D gene is possibly TRBD1 (5 bases). V lost 7 bases and J 6 bases, leaving 16 bases between the germline ends. The CDR3 totals 15 residues. The V gene's germline CDR1 is LNHDA and CDR2 SQIVND (reference sequence). The CDR3 spells CASKGSGTVNSPLHF. The DNA for the CDR3 is TGTGCCAGTAAGGGATCCGGGACGGTTAATTCACCCCTCCACTTT.

The chain employs TRBV28 and TRBJ2-2, with 9 bases fitting TRBD1. The CDR3 sequence is 13 residues long. Germline loops: CDR1 MDHEN, CDR2 SYDVKM. V gave up 9 bases and J gave up 6 bases; unmatched junction bases: 5. The CDR3 DNA is TGTGCCAGTAACAGGGGGCAGGCCGGGGAGCTGTTTTTT. This translates into CASNRGQAGELFF.

This clone was counted a few times. The CDR3 DNA reads TGTGCCAGCAGCTTGGCAGTGACGGCGAACACCGGGGAGCTGTTTTTT. Its protein is CASSLAVTANTGELFF. The chain joins TRBV5-8 to TRBJ2-2; D not certain. Germline V gene sequence: CDR1 SGHTS, CDR2 YDEGEE. The germline V and J ends were trimmed by 0 bases and 0 bases, with 9 bases remaining between them. This CDR3 has 16 residues.

The chain carries TRBV11-2 and TRBJ2-7, with 7 bases that match TRBD2. The germline V gene has CDR1 SGHAT and CDR2 FQNNGV. J lost 1 base, V lost 5 bases, and 11 bases had no gene match. This CDR3 region has 16 residues. The CDR3 nucleotides read TGTGCCAGCAGCCGCTTGGGAGGGGAGGGGTCCTACGAGCAGTACTTC. Residues: CASSRLGGEGSYEQYF.

The rearrangement joins TRBV10-1 to TRBJ2-3; possible D gene TRBD1, 6 bases. CDR3 size: 13 residues. Germline CDR1 is WNHNN and CDR2 is SYGVQD (reference sequence). V lost 8 bases to trimming and J lost 2 bases, with 11 bases between them. The CDR3 reads CASGGQTTDTQYF. CDR3 coding DNA: TGCGCCAGCGGAGGACAGACCACAGATACGCAGTATTTT.